Below are 16 T cell receptor beta chains sequenced from a single sample in a study of T cells in Graves' hyperthyroidism and ophthalmopathy. Authors of the study amplified TCR beta CDR3 regions from RNA transcripts. The study used the HTBI primer set for a first-round RT-PCR of the TCR CDR3. TCRdb reprocessed the multiplex PCR reads with MiXCR, giving one entry per CDR3 protein. The data show under 500,000 distinct CDR3 sequences, with about 14% seen just once and approximately 27% held by the top ten. The sample taken for sequencing was blood. The source is a man in his fifties or sixties with Graves' ophthalmopathy.

This clonotype was counted many times. This rearrangement joins TRBV3-1 to TRBJ2-3, with D perhaps TRBD2 (5 bases). Germline V gene data show CDR1 as LGHDT and CDR2 as YNNKEL (reference sequence). The ends were cut back, 1 base at V and 5 bases at J, with 13 bases in the middle. The CDR3 has 15 residues. CDR3 bases: TGTGCCAGCAGCCAAGGACCTACTAGTGGAGATACGCAGTATTTT. Translating it yields CASSQGPTSGDTQYF.

This chain joins TRBV12-3 or TRBV12-4 and TRBJ2-6, with D possibly matching TRBD1 (6 bases). This CDR3 is built from 14 residues. Trimming took 8 bases from V and 0 from J, leaving 8 bases between them. In DNA form, the CDR3 reads TGTGCCAGCCTCAGGGGCTCTGGGGCCAACGTCCTGACTTTC. Translated: CASLRGSGANVLTF.

The V gene is TRBV28, the J gene TRBJ1-6; 10 nucleotides align to TRBD1. Germline trimming cut 3 bases from V and 0 bases from J; bases unmatched to any gene: 2. The germline CDR1 and CDR2 sequences are MDHEN and SYDVKM. The CDR3 runs to 17 residues. The CDR3 DNA reads as TGTGCCAGCAGTTTGGGACAGGGGAGCTCCTATAATTCACCCCTCCACTTT. It codes for CASSLGQGSSYNSPLHF. The variable domain in full, completed from reference TRBV28 and TRBJ1-6, reads DVKVTQSSRYLVKRTGEKVFLECVQDMDHENMFWYRQDPGLGLRLIYFSYDVKMKEKGDIPEGYSVSREKKERFSLILESASTNQTSMYLCASSLGQGSSYNSPLHFGNGTRLTVT.

There are many counts of this clonotype. The chain recombines TRBV11-2 with TRBJ2-5; TRBD2 matches at 8 bases. Germline CDR1 SGHAT, CDR2 FQNNGV. The CDR3 is 15 amino acids. V trimming: 5 bases; J trimming: 3 bases; junction bases outside the gene matches: 8. Here the CDR3 DNA reads TGTGCCAGCAGCGACACCGGAGCGGGAGAAGAGACCCAGTACTTC. The encoded protein is CASSDTGAGEETQYF.

About this clonotype itself: Mismatch with germline at one junction end may stem from a read error. The V and J genes are TRBV5-1 and TRBJ2-5, with 10 bases matching TRBD2. CDR3 size: 15 residues. Looked up from germline, CDR1 is SGHRS and CDR2 is YFSETQ. CDR3 loop: CASSPLAGVRETQYF. CDR3 DNA sequence: TGTGCCAGCAGCCCTCTAGCGGGAGTTCGGGAGACCCAGTACTTC.

This clonotype was counted ten times or more. The chain employs TRBV6-5 and TRBJ2-7; D remains unclear. Germline V CDR1 and CDR2: MNHEY, SVGAGI. V lost 0 bases, J lost 3 bases, and 12 bases lay in between. CDR3 length: 15 amino acids. The CDR3 region is CASSYSPRILYEQYF. CDR3 DNA: TGTGCCAGCAGTTACTCGCCCAGAATCCTCTACGAGCAGTACTTC.

This sequence joins TRBV20-1 and TRBJ2-4; maybe TRBD2 (5 bases). V was cut by 3 bases and J by 0 bases, with 6 bases left in between. Looked up from germline, CDR1 is DFQATT and CDR2 is SNEGSKA (reference sequence). The CDR3 consists of 13 residues. CDR3 loop: CSASEGAKNIQYF. As DNA, the CDR3 is TGCAGTGCTAGTGAGGGAGCCAAAAACATTCAGTACTTC.

The CDR3 DNA is TGCAGCGTTCCAGGGAGGACTAACTATGGCTACACCTTC. This gives the protein CSVPGRTNYGYTF. The rearrangement uses TRBV29-1 and TRBJ1-2, with D possibly matching TRBD1 (5 bases). Trimming removed 5 bases at V and 0 bases at J, with 10 bases between. Germline V lookup: CDR1 SQVTM, CDR2 ANQGSEA. This CDR3 has 13 amino acids.

The rearrangement uses TRBV18 and TRBJ2-5, with TRBD2 as a possible D gene (6 bases). The CDR3 runs 14 residues. V lost 2 bases and J 1 base, leaving 8 bases between the germline ends. CDR1 and CDR2 from the germline V gene are KGHSH and LQKENI. The chain's CDR3 is CASSPLGLQETQYF. The CDR3 bases are TGTGCCAGCTCACCATTGGGACTCCAAGAGACCCAGTACTTC.

This clonotype was observed a few times. With a much larger clone just one base away, this may be a read error. The J gene is TRBJ1-2, the V gene TRBV12-3 or TRBV12-4; D perhaps matches TRBD1 (5 bases). CDR3 length: 14 amino acids. The CDR3 nucleotides read TGTGCCAGCAGTTTAGGGGGACCCAACTATAGCTACACCTTC. Its protein is CASSLGGPNYSYTF.

The table lists this clonotype with many counts. The V and J genes are TRBV30 and TRBJ1-2; D possibly corresponds to TRBD1 (6 bases). Germline V gene lookup returns CDR1 GTSNPN and CDR2 SVGIG (reference sequence). V gave up 3 bases and J gave up 4 bases, with 21 bases separating them. The CDR3 is made up of 16 amino acids. The DNA of the CDR3 is TGTGCCTGGAGGGGGCAGGGGTCGAGTCAACGCTATGGCTACACCTTC. It specifies CAWRGQGSSQRYGYTF.

This clonotype showed up many times. V gene TRBV5-5 combines with J gene TRBJ1-2, with 7 bases identical to TRBD1. V gave up 1 base and J gave up 0 bases; unmatched junction bases: 12. Germline lookup yields CDR1 SGHKS and CDR2 YYEKEE (reference sequence). CDR3 size: 18 residues. The CDR3 here is CASSLLPARGPTNYGYTF. The CDR3, as DNA: TGTGCCAGCAGCTTGCTTCCGGCAAGGGGGCCAACTAACTATGGCTACACCTTC.

This chain links TRBV6-1 with TRBJ2-2; 9 bases are a match to TRBD2. The CDR3 runs 14 residues. V was pared by 7 bases and J by 5 bases, with 5 bases of the junction left unmatched. Germline V gene data show CDR1 as MNHNS and CDR2 as SASEGT. The CDR3 coding sequence is TGTGCCAGCACCAAAGCGGGAGGTACCGGGGAGCTGTTTTTT. This encodes CASTKAGGTGELFF.

This clonotype was counted at least ten times. This chain connects TRBV11-2 to TRBJ2-7; TRBD1 agrees at 10 bases. Trimming at V came to 3 bases and at J to 6 bases, leaving 5 bases not matched to a gene. CDR1 and CDR2 from the germline V gene are SGHAT and FQNNGV. This CDR3 is built from 14 residues. DNA for the CDR3: TGTGCCAGCAGCTTTAGGGACAGGGGAGGCGAGCAGTACTTC. This translates into CASSFRDRGGEQYF.

The genes are TRBV6-1 and TRBJ2-1; D unclear. CDR3 length: 15 amino acids. Germline CDR1 MNHNS, CDR2 SASEGT. V lost 8 bases and J lost 3, with 17 bases in between. DNA for the CDR3: TGTGCCAGCTACCCCCGGGTCCTGAACTACAATGAGCAGTTCTTC. Amino acids: CASYPRVLNYNEQFF.

The gene calls are TRBV20-1 and TRBJ2-2; TRBD1 or TRBD2 may be the D gene (6 bases each). The CDR3 loop spans 17 amino acids. V lost 0 bases and J lost 0, with 14 bases in between. Germline CDR1 reads DFQATT; CDR2 reads SNEGSKA (reference sequence). CDR3: CSARDFVGGPNTGELFF. The CDR3 DNA sequence: TGCAGTGCTAGAGATTTCGTTGGGGGGCCGAACACCGGGGAGCTGTTTTTT.